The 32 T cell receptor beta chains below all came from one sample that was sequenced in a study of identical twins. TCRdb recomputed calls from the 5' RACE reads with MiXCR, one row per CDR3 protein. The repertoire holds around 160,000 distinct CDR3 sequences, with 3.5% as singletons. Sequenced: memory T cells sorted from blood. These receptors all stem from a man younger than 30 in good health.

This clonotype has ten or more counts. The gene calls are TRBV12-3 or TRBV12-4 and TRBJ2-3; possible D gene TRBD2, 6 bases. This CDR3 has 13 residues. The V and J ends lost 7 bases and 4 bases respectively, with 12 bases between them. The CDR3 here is CASTTPGADTQYF. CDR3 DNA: TGTGCCAGCACCACACCGGGGGCAGATACGCAGTATTTT.

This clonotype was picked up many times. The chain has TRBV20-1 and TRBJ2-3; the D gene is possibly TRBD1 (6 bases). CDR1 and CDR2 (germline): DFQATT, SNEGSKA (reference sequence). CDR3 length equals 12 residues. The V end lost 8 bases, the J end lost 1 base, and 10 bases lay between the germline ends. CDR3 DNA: TGCAGTCCGAGGACAGGCACAGATACGCAGTATTTT. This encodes CSPRTGTDTQYF.

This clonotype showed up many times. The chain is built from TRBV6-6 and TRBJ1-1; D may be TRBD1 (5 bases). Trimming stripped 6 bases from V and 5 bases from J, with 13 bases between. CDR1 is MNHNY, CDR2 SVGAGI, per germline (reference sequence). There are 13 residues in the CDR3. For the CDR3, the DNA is TGTGCCAGCAGCGACAGCACGCTGACTGAAGCTTTCTTT. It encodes CASSDSTLTEAFF.

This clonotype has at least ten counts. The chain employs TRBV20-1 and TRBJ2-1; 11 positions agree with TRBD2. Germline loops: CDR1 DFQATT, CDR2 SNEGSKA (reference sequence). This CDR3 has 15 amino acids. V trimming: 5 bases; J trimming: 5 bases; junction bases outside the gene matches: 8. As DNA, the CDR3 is TGCAGTGCTCCGTCCGGGACTAGCGGAGACAATGAGCAGTTCTTC. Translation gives CSAPSGTSGDNEQFF.

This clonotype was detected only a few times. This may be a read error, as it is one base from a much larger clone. The CDR3: CAGPKREGQDEQIF. CDR3 bases: TGTGCCGGTCCAAAGAGGGAGGGCCAGGATGAGCAGATCTTC. The rearrangement links TRBV2 to TRBJ2-1, with 7 bases fitting TRBD2. The CDR3 is 14 amino acids. Germline lookup yields CDR1 SNHLY and CDR2 FYNNEI.

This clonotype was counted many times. CDR3 region: CASSQDRAGVIYEQYF. In nucleotides, the CDR3 is TGCGCCAGCAGCCAAGATAGGGCGGGAGTGATCTACGAGCAGTACTTC. The chain recombines TRBV4-3 with TRBJ2-7; 7 bases map to TRBD2. This CDR3 region has 16 residues. Germline assignment: CDR1 LGHNA and CDR2 YSLEER. V gave up 0 bases and J gave up 3 bases; unmatched junction bases: 8.

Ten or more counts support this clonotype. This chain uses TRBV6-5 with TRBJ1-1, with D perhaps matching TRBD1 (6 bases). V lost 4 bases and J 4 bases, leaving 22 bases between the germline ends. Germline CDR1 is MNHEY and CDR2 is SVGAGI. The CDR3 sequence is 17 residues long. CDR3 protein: CASSLKIGGGGGTEAFF. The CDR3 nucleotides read TGTGCCAGCAGTTTGAAGATAGGAGGGGGAGGGGGCACTGAAGCTTTCTTT.

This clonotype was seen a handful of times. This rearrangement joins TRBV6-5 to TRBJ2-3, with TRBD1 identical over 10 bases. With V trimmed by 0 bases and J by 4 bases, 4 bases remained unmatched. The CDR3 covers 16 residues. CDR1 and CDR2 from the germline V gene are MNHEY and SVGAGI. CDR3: CASSYSRGTGADTQYF. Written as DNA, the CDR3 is TGTGCCAGCAGTTACTCGAGAGGGACAGGGGCAGATACGCAGTATTTT.

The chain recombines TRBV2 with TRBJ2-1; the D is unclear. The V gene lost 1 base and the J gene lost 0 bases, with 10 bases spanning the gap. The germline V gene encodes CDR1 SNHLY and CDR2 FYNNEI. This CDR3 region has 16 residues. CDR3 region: CASSEVVALSYNEQFF. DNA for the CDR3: TGTGCCAGCAGTGAAGTGGTAGCCCTCTCCTACAATGAGCAGTTCTTC.

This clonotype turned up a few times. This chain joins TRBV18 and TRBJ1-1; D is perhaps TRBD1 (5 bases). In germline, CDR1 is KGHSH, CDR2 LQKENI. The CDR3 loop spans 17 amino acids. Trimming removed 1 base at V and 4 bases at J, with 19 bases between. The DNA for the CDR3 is TGTGCCAGCTCACCACAGGGGAAGGGAAGTGGGGCCACTGAAGCTTTCTTT. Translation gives CASSPQGKGSGATEAFF.

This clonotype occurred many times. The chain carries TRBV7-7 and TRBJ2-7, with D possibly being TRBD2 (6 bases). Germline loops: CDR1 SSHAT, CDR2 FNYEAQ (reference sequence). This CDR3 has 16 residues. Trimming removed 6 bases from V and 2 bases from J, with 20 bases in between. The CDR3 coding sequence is TGTGCCAGCAGTCCCGGGACTCCCTTGAACACCTACGAGCAGTACTTC. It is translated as CASSPGTPLNTYEQYF.

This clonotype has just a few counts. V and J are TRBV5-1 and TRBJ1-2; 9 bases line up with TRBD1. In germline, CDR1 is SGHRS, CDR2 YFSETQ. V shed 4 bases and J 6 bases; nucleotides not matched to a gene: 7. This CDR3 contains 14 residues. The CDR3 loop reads CASSIKQGANGYTF. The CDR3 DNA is TGCGCCAGCAGCATCAAACAGGGGGCGAATGGCTACACCTTC.

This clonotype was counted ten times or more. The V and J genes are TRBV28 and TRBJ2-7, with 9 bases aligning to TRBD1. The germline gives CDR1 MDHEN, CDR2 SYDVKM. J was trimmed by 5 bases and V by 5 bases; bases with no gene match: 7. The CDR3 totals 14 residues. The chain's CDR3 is CASSPGTGSHEQYF. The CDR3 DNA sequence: TGTGCCAGCAGTCCCGGGACAGGGAGCCACGAGCAGTACTTC.

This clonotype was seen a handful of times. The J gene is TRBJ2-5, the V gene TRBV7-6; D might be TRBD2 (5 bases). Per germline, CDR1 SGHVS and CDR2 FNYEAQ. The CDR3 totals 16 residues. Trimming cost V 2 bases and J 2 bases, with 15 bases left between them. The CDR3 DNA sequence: TGTGCCAGCAGCTTATACGGCAGGAGGTTACAAGAGACCCAGTACTTC. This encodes CASSLYGRRLQETQYF.

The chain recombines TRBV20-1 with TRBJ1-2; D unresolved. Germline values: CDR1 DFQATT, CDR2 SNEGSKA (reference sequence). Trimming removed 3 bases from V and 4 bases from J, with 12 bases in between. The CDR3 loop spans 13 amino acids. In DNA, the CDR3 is TGCAGTGCTAGTAAAGATATAGCCTATGGCTACACCTTC. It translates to CSASKDIAYGYTF.

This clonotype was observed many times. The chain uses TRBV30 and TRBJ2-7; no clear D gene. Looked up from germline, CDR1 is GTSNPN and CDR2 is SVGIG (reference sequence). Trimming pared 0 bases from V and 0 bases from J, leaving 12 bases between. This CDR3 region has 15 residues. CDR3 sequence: CAWSVMGGYSYEQYF. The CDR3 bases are TGTGCCTGGAGTGTAATGGGTGGGTACTCCTACGAGCAGTACTTC.

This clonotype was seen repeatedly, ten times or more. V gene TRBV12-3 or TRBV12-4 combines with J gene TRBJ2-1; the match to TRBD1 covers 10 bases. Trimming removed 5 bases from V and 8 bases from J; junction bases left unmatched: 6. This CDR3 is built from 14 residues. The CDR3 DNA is TGTGCCAGCAGTGGACAGGGGGGCCTCCATGAGCAGTTCTTC. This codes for CASSGQGGLHEQFF.

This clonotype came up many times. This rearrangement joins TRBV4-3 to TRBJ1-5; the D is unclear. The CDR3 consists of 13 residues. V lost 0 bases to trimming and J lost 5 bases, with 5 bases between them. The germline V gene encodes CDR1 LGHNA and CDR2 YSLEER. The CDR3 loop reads CASSQERHQPQHF. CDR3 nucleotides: TGCGCCAGCAGCCAAGAAAGACATCAGCCCCAGCATTTT.

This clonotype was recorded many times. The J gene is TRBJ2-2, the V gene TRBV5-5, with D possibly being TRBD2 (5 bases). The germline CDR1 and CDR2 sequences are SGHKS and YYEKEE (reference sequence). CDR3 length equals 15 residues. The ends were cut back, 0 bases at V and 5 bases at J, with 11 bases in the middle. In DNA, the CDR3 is TGTGCCAGCAGCTTGGGACCTAGCCGGACCGGGGAGCTGTTTTTT. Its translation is CASSLGPSRTGELFF.

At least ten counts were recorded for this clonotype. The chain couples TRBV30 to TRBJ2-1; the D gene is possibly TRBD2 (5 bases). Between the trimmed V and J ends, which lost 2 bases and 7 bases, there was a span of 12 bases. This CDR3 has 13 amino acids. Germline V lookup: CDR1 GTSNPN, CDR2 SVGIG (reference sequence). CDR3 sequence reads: CAWSIGLPNEQFF. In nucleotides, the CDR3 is TGTGCCTGGAGTATAGGACTTCCAAATGAGCAGTTCTTC.

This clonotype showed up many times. For the CDR3, the DNA is TGTGCCAGCAGCCAAGACGGAGCCGGGAAGACCCAGTACTTC. Protein product: CASSQDGAGKTQYF. The chain uses TRBV4-2 and TRBJ2-5; D might be TRBD2 (5 bases). V gave up 0 bases and J gave up 6 bases, with 11 bases separating them. CDR3 length equals 14 residues. Germline lookup yields CDR1 LGHNA and CDR2 YNFKEQ.

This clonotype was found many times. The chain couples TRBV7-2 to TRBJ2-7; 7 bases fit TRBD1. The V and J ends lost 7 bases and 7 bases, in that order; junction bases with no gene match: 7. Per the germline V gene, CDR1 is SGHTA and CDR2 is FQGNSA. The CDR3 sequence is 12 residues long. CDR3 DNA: TGTGCCAGCACCGGTAGGGGGCTTGAGCAGTACTTC. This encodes CASTGRGLEQYF.

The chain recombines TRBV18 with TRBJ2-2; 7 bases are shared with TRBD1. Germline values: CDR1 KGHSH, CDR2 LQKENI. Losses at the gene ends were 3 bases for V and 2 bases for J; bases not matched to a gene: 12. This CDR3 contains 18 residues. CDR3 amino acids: CASSPLFHRGRNTGELFF. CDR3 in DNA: TGTGCCAGCTCACCTTTGTTCCATAGGGGGCGAAACACCGGGGAGCTGTTTTTT.

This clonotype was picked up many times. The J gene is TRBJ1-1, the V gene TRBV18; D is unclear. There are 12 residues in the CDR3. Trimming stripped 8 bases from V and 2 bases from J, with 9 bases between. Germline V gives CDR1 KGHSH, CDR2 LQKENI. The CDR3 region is CASSPGNTEAFF. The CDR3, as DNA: TGTGCCAGCAGCCCCGGTAACACTGAAGCTTTCTTT.

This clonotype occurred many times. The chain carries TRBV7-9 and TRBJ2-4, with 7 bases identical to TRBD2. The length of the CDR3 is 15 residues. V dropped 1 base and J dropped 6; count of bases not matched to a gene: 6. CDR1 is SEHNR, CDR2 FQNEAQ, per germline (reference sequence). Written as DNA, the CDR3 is TGTGCCAGCAGCTTAGGTGCGGGAGTAACAAACATTCAGTACTTC. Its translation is CASSLGAGVTNIQYF. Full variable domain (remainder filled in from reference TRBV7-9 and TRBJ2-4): DTGVSQNPRHKITKRGQNVTFRCDPISEHNRLYWYRQTLGQGPEFLTYFQNEAQLEKSRLLSDRFSAERPKGSFSTLEIQRTEQGDSAMYLCASSLGAGVTNIQYFGAGTRLSVL.

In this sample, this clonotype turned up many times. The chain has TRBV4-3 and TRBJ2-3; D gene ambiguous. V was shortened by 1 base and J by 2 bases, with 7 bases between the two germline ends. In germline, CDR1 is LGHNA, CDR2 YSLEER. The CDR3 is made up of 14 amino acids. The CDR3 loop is CASSQAGYTDTQYF. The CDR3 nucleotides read TGCGCCAGCAGCCAAGCCGGGTACACAGATACGCAGTATTTT.

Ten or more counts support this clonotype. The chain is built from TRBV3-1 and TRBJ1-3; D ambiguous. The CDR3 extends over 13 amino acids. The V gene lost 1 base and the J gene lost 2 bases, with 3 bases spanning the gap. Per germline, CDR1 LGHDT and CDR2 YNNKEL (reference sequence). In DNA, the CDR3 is TGTGCCAGCAGCCAAGTGACTGGAAACACCATATATTTT. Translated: CASSQVTGNTIYF.

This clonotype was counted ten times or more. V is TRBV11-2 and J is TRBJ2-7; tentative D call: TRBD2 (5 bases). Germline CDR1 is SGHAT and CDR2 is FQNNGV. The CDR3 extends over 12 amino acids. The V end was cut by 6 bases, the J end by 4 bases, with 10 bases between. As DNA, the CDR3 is TGTGCCAGCAGTTCGGGAACATACGAGCAGTACGTC. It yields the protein CASSSGTYEQYV.

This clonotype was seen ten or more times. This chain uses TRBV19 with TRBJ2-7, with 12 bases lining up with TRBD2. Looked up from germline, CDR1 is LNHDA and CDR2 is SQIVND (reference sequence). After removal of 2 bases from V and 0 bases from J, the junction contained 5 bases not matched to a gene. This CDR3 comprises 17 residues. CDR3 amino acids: CASSIWTSGKSSYEQYF. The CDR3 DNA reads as TGTGCCAGTAGTATATGGACTAGCGGGAAAAGCTCCTACGAGCAGTACTTC.

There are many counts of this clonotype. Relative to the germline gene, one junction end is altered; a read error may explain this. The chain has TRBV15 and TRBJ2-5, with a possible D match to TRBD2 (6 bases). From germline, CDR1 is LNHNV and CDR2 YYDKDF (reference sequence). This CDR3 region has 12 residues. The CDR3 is CATSRDKVGLLF. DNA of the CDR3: TGTGCCACCAGCAGAGACAAGGTGGGACTCCTCTTC.

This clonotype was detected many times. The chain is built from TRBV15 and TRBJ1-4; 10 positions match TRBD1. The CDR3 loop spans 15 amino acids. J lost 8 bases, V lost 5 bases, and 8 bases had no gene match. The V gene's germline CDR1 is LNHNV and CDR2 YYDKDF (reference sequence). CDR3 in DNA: TGTGCCACCAGCTTCCCCGGGACAGGGGACGAAAAACTGTTTTTT. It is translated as CATSFPGTGDEKLFF.

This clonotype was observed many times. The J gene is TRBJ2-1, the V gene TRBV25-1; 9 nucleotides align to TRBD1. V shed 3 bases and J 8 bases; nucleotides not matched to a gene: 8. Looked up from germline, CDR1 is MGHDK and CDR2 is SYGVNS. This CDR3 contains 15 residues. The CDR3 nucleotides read TGTGCCAGCAGTGACACCCCCAGGACAGGGGATGAGCAGTTCTTC. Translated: CASSDTPRTGDEQFF.